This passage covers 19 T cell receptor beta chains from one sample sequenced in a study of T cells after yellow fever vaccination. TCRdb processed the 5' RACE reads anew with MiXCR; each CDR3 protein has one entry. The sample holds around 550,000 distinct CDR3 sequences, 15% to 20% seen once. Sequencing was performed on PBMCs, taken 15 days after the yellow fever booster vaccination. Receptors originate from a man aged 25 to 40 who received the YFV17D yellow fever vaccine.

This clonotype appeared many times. This CDR3 is CASSLLSGEVNEQFF. CDR3 coding DNA: TGTGCCAGCAGCTTATTATCAGGAGAGGTAAATGAGCAGTTCTTC. J is TRBJ2-1 and V is TRBV7-9; D uncertain. Trimming removed 2 bases at V and 7 bases at J, with 15 bases between. The germline CDR1 and CDR2 sequences are SEHNR and FQNEAQ (reference sequence). This CDR3 spans 15 amino acids.

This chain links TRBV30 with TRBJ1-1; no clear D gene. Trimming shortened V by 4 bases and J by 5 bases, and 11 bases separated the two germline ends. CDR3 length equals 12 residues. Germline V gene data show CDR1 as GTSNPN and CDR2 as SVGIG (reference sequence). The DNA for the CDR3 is TGTGCCTGGACCGGGGTGGGGACTGAAGCTTTCTTT. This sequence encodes CAWTGVGTEAFF.

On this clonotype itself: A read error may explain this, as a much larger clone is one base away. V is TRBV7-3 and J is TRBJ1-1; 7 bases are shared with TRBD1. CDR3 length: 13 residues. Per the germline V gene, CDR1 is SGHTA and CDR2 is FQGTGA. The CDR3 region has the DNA TGTGCCAGCAGCGTAACAGGGGAAACTGAAGCTTTCTTT. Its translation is CASSVTGETEAFF.

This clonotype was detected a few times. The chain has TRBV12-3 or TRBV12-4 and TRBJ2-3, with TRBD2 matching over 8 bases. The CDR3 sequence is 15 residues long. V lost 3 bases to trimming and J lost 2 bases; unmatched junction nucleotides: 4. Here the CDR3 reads CASSLRGVNTDTQYF. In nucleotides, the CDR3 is TGTGCCAGCAGTTTGCGGGGGGTGAACACAGATACGCAGTATTTT.

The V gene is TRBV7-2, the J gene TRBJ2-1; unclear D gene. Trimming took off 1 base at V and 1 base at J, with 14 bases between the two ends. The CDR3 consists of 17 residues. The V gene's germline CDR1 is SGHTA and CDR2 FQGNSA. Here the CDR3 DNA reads TGTGCCAGCAGCTTAGTCGGCTCGATTCGGTCCTACAATGAGCAGTTCTTC. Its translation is CASSLVGSIRSYNEQFF.

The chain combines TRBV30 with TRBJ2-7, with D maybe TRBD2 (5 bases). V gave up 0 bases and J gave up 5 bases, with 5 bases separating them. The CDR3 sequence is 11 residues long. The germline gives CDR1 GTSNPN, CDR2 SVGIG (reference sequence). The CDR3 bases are TGTGCCTGGAGTGTAGCGGACGAGCAGTACTTC. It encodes CAWSVADEQYF.

CDR3 sequence: CASSEGQGDSPLHF. CDR3 sequence (DNA): TGCGCCAGCAGCGAGGGACAGGGAGATTCACCCCTCCACTTT. The chain is built from TRBV5-1 and TRBJ1-6; 9 nucleotides match TRBD1. This CDR3 region has 14 residues. The germline V gene encodes CDR1 SGHRS and CDR2 YFSETQ. Trimming at V came to 4 bases and at J to 8 bases, leaving 4 bases not matched to a gene.

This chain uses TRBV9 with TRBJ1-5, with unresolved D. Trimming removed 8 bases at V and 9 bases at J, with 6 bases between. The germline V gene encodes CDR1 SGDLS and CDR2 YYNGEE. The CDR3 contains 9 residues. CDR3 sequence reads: CARGRPQHF. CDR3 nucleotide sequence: TGTGCCAGGGGCCGGCCCCAGCATTTT.

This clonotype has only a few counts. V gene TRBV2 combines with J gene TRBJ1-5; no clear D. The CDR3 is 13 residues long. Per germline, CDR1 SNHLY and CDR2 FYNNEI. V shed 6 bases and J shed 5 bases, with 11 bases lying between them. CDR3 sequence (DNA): TGTGCCAGCAGGGGGTCGGTGGATCAGCCCCAGCATTTT. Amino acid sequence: CASRGSVDQPQHF.

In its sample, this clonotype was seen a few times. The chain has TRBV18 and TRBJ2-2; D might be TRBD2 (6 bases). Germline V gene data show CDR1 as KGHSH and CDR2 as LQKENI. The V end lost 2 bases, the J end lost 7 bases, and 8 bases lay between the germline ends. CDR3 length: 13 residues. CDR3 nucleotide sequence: TGTGCCAGCTCACCAGGAGGGAGCGGGGAGCTGTTTTTT. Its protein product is CASSPGGSGELFF.

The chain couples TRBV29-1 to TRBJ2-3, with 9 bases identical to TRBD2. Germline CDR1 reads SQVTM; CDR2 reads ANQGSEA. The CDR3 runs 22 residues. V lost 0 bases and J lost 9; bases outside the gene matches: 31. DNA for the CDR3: TGCAGCGTTGAAGAGTTCCGTAGCGTCGGGGGCATCACTAGCGGGCCTCTTAGGACGCAGTATTTT. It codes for CSVEEFRSVGGITSGPLRTQYF.

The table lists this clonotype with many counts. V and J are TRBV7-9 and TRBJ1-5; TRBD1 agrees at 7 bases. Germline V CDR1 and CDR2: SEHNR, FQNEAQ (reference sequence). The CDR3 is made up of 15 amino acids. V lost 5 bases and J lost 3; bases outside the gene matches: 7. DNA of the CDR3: TGTGCCAGCAGCCAACAGGGGCCCCCCAATCAGCCCCAGCATTTT. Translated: CASSQQGPPNQPQHF.

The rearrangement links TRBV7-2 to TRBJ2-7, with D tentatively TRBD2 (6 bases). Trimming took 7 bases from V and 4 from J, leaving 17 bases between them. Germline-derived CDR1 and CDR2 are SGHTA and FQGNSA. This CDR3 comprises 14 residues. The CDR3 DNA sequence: TGTGCCAGCAATCCCGCAGGAGGGCAATACGAGCAGTACTTC. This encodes CASNPAGGQYEQYF.

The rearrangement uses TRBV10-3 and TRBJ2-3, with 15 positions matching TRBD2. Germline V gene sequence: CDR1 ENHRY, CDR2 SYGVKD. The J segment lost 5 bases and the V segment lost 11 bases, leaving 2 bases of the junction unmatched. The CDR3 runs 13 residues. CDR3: CAGGLAGGDTQYF. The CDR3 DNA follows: TGTGCCGGGGGACTAGCGGGAGGAGATACGCAGTATTTT.

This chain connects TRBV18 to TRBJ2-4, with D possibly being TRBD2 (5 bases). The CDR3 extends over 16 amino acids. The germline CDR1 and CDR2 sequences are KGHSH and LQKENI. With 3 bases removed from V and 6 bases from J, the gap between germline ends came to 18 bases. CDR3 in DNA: TGTGCCAGCTCACCCTCCCTGGCCAGTCGGGGAAACATTCAGTACTTC. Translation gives CASSPSLASRGNIQYF.

This chain's CDR3 is CASSSSQFEQYF. In nucleotides, the CDR3 is TGCGCCAGCAGCTCTTCCCAGTTTGAGCAGTACTTC. The rearrangement links TRBV5-1 to TRBJ2-7; D not resolved. Trimming cost V 3 bases and J 7 bases, with 11 bases left between them. Germline-derived CDR1 and CDR2 are SGHRS and YFSETQ. The CDR3 has 12 residues.

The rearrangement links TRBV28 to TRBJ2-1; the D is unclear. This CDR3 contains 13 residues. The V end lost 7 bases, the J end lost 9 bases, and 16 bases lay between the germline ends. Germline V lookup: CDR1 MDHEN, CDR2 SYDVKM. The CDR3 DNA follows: TGTGCCAGCATGACTGGAGTCCGCGGTGAGCAGTTCTTC. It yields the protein CASMTGVRGEQFF.

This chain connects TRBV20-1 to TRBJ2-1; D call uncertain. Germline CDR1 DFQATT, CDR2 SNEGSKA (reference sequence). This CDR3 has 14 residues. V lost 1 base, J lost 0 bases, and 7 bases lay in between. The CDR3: CSARAQISYNEQFF. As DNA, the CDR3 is TGCAGTGCTAGAGCCCAGATCTCCTACAATGAGCAGTTCTTC.

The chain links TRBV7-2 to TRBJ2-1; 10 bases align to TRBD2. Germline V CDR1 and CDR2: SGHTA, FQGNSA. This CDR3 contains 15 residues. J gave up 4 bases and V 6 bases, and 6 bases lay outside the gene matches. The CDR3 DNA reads TGTGCCAGCAGTACCGGGACTAGCGAGTACAATGAGCAGTTCTTC. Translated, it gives CASSTGTSEYNEQFF.